Each of the 2 T cell receptor beta chains below was sequenced from the same sample in a study of T cells in Graves' hyperthyroidism and ophthalmopathy. RNA transcripts were the template for amplifying TCR beta CDR3 regions. Primed by the HTBI set, a first-round RT-PCR was run on the TCR CDR3. TCRdb redid the calling of the multiplex PCR reads with MiXCR, one entry per CDR3 protein. The sample includes hundreds of thousands of distinct CDR3 sequences, approximately 13% of them seen just once. What was sequenced was blood. Receptor source: a woman in her twenties or thirties with Graves' hyperthyroidism that later progressed to Graves' ophthalmopathy.

This chain joins TRBV20-1 and TRBJ2-1; 8 bases map to TRBD2. V trimming: 5 bases; J trimming: 5 bases; junction bases outside the gene matches: 8. Germline V gene sequence: CDR1 DFQATT, CDR2 SNEGSKA (reference sequence). The CDR3 is made up of 14 amino acids. CDR3 in DNA: TGCAGTGCTTTAAGCGGGCGGGGGGACAATGAGCAGTTCTTC. This gives the protein CSALSGRGDNEQFF.

In this sample, this clonotype turned up many times. This chain connects TRBV10-3 to TRBJ2-7, with TRBD2 identical over 8 bases. Germline loops: CDR1 ENHRY, CDR2 SYGVKD. This CDR3 contains 17 residues. V gave up 3 bases and J gave up 5 bases; unmatched junction bases: 15. The CDR3 here is CAISDTNGRAVNHEQYF. CDR3 DNA sequence: TGTGCCATCAGTGACACTAACGGGAGGGCCGTCAACCACGAGCAGTACTTC.